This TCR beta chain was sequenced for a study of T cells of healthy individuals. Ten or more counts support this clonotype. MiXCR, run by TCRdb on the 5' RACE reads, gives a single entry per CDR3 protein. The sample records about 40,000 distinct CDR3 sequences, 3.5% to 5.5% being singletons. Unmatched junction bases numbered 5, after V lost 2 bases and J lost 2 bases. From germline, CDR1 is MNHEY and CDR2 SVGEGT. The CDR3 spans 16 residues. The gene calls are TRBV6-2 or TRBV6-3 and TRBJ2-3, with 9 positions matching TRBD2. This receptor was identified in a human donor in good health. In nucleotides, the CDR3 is TGTGCCAGCAGTTACCAGCGGGGGGCCTTCACAGATACGCAGTATTTT. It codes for CASSYQRGAFTDTQYF.